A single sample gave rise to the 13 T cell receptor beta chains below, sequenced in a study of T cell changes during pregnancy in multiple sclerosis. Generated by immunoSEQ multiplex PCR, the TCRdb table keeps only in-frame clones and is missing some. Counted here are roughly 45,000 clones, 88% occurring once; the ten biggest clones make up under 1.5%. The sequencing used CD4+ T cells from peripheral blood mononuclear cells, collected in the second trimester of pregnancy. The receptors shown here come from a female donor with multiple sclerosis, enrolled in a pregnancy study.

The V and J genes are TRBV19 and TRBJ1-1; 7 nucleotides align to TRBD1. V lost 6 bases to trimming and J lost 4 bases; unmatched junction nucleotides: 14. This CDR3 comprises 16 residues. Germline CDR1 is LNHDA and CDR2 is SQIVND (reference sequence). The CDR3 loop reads CASRTIFTGVSTEAFF. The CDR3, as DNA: TGTGCCAGTAGGACCATCTTTACAGGGGTAAGCACTGAAGCTTTCTTT.

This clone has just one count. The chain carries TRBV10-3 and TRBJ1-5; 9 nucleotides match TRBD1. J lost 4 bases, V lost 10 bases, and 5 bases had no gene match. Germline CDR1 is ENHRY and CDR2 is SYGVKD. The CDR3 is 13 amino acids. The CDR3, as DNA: TGTGCCACCCAGGGACAGGGAAATCAGCCCCAGCATTTT. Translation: CATQGQGNQPQHF.

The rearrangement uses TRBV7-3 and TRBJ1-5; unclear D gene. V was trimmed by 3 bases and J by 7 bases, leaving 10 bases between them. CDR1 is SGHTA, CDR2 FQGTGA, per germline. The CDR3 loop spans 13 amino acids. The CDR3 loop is CASSFRGGQPQHF. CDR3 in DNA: TGTGCCAGCAGCTTTCGTGGAGGCCAGCCCCAGCATTTT. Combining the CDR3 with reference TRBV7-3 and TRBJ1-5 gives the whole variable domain GAGVSQTPSNKVTEKGKYVELRCDPISGHTALYWYRQSLGQGPEFLIYFQGTGAADDSGLPNDRFFAVRPEGSVSTLKIQRTERGDSAVYLCASSFRGGQPQHFGDGTRLSIL.

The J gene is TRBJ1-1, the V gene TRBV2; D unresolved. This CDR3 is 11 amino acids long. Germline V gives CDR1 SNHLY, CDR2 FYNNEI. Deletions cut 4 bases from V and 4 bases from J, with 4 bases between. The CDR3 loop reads CASSVSTEAFF. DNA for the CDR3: TGTGCCAGCAGTGTATCCACTGAAGCTTTCTTT.

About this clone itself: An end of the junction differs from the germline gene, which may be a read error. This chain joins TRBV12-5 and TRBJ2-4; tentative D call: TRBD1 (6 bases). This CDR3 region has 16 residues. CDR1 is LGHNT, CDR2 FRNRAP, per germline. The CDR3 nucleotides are TGTGCTAGTGGTTTGGTTCCTCAGGGGTTTTTATCACCCGGGAACTTC. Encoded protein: CASGLVPQGFLSPGNF.

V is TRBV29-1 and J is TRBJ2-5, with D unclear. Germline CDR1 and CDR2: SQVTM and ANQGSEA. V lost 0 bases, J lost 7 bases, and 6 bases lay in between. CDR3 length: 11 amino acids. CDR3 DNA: TGCAGCGTTGAAGATCCAGGGACCCAGTACTTC. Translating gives CSVEDPGTQYF. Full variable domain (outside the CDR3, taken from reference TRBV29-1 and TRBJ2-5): SAVISQKPSRDICQRGTSLTIQCQVDSQVTMMFWYRQQPGQSLTLIATANQGSEATYESGFVIDKFPISRPNLTFSTLTVSNMSPEDSSIYLCSVEDPGTQYFGPGTRLLVL.

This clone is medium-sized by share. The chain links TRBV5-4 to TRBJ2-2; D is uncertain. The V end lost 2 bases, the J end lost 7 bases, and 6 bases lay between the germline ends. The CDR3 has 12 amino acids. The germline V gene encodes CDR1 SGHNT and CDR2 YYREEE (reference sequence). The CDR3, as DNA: TGTGCCAGCAGCTTATACGGCGGGGAGCTGTTTTTT. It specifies CASSLYGGELFF.

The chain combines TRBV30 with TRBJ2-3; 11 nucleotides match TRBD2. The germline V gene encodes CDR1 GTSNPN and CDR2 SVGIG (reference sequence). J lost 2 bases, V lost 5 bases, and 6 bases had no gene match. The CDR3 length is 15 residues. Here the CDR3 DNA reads TGTGCCTGGGGTCGACTAGCGGGAACCACAGATACGCAGTATTTT. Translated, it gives CAWGRLAGTTDTQYF.

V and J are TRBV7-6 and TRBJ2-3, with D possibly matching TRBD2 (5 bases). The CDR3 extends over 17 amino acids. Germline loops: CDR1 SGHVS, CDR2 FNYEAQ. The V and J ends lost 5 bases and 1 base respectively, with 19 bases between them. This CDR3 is CASSLSIGRVRTDTQYF. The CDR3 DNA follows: TGTGCCAGCAGCCTCTCTATCGGGCGGGTGCGCACAGATACGCAGTATTTT. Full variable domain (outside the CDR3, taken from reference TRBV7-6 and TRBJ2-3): GAGVSQSPRYKVTKRGQDVALRCDPISGHVSLYWYRQALGQGPEFLTYFNYEAQQDKSGLPNDRFSAERPEGSISTLTIQRTEQRDSAMYRCASSLSIGRVRTDTQYFGPGTRLTVL.

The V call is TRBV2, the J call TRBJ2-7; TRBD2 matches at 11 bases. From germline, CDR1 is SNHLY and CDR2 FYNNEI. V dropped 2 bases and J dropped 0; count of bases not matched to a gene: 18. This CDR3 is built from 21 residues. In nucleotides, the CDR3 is TGTGCCAGCAGTGAAAAACGACTGTCGGTGGTAGCGGGAGGGAGCTCCTACGAGCAGTACTTC. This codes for CASSEKRLSVVAGGSSYEQYF.

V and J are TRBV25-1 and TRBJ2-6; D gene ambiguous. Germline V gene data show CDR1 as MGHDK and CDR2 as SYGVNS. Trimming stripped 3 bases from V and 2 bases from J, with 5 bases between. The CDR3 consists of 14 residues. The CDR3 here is CASSDIPGANVLTF. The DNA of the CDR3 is TGTGCCAGCAGTGATATTCCTGGGGCCAACGTCCTGACTTTC.

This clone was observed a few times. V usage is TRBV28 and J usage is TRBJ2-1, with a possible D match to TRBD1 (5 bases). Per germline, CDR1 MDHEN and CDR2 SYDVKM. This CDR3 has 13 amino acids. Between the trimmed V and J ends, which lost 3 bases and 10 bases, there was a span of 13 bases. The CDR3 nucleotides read TGTGCCAGCAGTTTGGGGCTGACAGCGGAGCAGTTCTTC. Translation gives CASSLGLTAEQFF. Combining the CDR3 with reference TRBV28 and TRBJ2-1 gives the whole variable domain DVKVTQSSRYLVKRTGEKVFLECVQDMDHENMFWYRQDPGLGLRLIYFSYDVKMKEKGDIPEGYSVSREKKERFSLILESASTNQTSMYLCASSLGLTAEQFFGPGTRLTVL.

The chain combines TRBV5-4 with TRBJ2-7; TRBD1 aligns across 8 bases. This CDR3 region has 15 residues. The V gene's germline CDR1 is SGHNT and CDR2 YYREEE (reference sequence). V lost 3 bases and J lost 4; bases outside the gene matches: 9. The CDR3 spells CASSSPGQASYEQYF. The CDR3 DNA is TGTGCCAGCAGCTCCCCGGGACAGGCGTCATACGAGCAGTACTTC.